This T cell receptor beta chain was identified during a study of blood T cells in healthy people across ages. Concerning this clonotype: Its antigen is as yet unknown.

Per germline, CDR1 SGHDT and CDR2 YYEEEE. The CDR3 is made up of 16 amino acids. The V segment lost 3 bases and the J segment 2 bases; nucleotides outside the gene matches: 10. General study results and limits: Observed TCR beta diversity showed a strong correlation with the percentage of naive T cells as measured by flow cytometry.

It was with a sample-barcoded 5' primer and a J-beta primer mix that a second PCR of roughly 7 to 12 cycles was run. Individual samples furnished no less than 3 million CDR3-containing paired-end reads apiece. TCRdb re-called the 5' RACE reads through MiXCR, storing one row per CDR3 protein. The repertoire holds around 1.5 million distinct CDR3 sequences, with about 32% as singletons. The chain uses TRBV5-6 and TRBJ2-5, with TRBD1 identical over 7 bases. The sequence came from a woman in her 30s in good health. Sequenced sample: blood. The CDR3 loop is CASSSGTVYLQETQYF. CDR3 coding DNA: TGTGCCAGCAGCTCAGGGACAGTCTATCTTCAAGAGACCCAGTACTTC.